This T cell receptor (beta chain) derives from a study of graft-versus-host responses after intestinal transplantation. Study at large: Uniformly, recipients were administered anti-thymocyte globulin induction with subsequent tacrolimus and steroids for around three years.

Sequencing was performed with immunoSEQ multiplex PCR; in TCRdb, only in-frame clones are kept and a portion is missing. The sample yields about 98,000 clones, 80% to 85% seen once. General observations from the study: Recipient marrow contained GvH clones, some of which appeared first in ileum or blood.

For this clone: Its antigen is unidentified.

The sequencing here drew on unstimulated CD8+ T cells sorted from spleen or lymph node cells, taken before intestinal transplant. This sequence originates from a human donor who received an intestinal transplant.

The CDR3 DNA reads as TGCGCCAGCAGTGAGTCGCAGGGTGGAGATACGCAGTATTTT. The encoded protein is CASSESQGGDTQYF. This chain uses TRBV10-1 with TRBJ2-3; weak D call: TRBD1 (5 bases). The CDR3 contains 14 residues. In germline, CDR1 is WNHNN, CDR2 SYGVQD (reference sequence). With 0 bases removed from V and 5 bases from J, the gap between germline ends came to 9 bases.